This T cell receptor (beta chain) was captured by sequencing in a study of response to subunit inactivated influenza vaccine. From germline, CDR1 is MDHEN and CDR2 SYDVKM. The CDR3 is made up of 16 amino acids. After removal of 0 bases from V and 0 bases from J, the junction contained 1 base not matched to a gene. Study-level results: The authors suggested that few new T cells are recruited per seasonal influenza vaccination.

A remark on this clonotype: The antigen remains undetermined.

A single record per CDR3 protein comes from TCRdb applying MiXCR to the RT-PCR reads. The table records about 180,000 distinct CDR3 sequences, about 10% of them present only once. This TCR was recovered from a man aged 50-75 years who received an inactivated influenza vaccine. The sample here was CD8+ T cells sorted from PBMCs, taken roughly 24 months after vaccination. This chain uses TRBV28 with TRBJ1-5; 8 positions agree with TRBD1. CDR3 in DNA: TGTGCCAGCAGTTTATGGACAGGGGTTAGCAATCAGCCCCAGCATTTT. It translates to CASSLWTGVSNQPQHF.